This T cell receptor beta chain derives from a study of regulatory T cells in long-lasting Graves disease (dated by TCRdb to the early 2020s). Study-wide context: Persistent Graves' disease meant more than 5 years of antithyroid drug treatment with TSH receptor autoantibodies that stayed positive. Peripheral blood TCR sequencing and RNA sequencing compared persistent Graves' disease patients with newly diagnosed Graves' disease patients. The study was conducted in China and was registered as a clinical trial. A total of around 35 samples were covered by TCR sequencing, comprising approximately 13 persistent and about 20 newly diagnosed Graves' disease patients. On average, persistent Graves' disease patients in the clinical cohort had been on antithyroid drugs for roughly 11 years.

This clonotype was recorded at least ten times. Its recognized antigen is unknown. There are no base qualities to consult, and no much larger clone falls within one base. Library method: multiplex PCR. For sequencing, an Illumina HiSeq 4000 was employed. To build TCR beta libraries, CDR3 regions were amplified by Arm-PCR using iRepertoire HTBI primers. PCR products were gel purified before sequencing. On the authors' methods: Gene usage analysis of CDR3 amino acid clonotypes used the 50 to 70 TRBV and some 15 TRBJ segments found across samples. COPE and FqMerger were used to merge filtered high-quality paired reads into contigs. BLAST was used to align contigs to the IMGT TRBV, TRBD and TRBJ reference genes, and CDR3 was defined following IMGT. Highly expanded clones were defined as clonotypes with a frequency above 0.1%. Repertoire diversity was measured by Shannon entropy, and V-J evenness by the Gini coefficient. A clonotype found in more than one individual was treated as public. TCRdb reprocessed the public reads (quality trimming at Q25 with fastp, clone calling with MiXCR) and kept in-frame beta chains. Every CDR3 protein is listed once, alongside the most common genes and DNA of its rows. TCRdb, rather than the study authors, made the V and J calls. Within this sample are about 470,000 distinct CDR3 sequences, with under 25% of them counted one time only. The ten largest clonotypes hold 7% to 9.5% of the sample.

The time point label, read with the paper, signifies: persistent/refractory GD, antithyroid drugs over 5 years with positive TRAb. For both TCR sequencing and RNA sequencing, RNA was extracted from PBMCs in TRIzol. The diagnosis of Graves' disease was made according to American Thyroid Association guidelines. The patients came from an endocrinology department in Xi'an, China. Each patient gave approximately 9 milliliters of peripheral blood, collected in an EDTA anticoagulant tube. Ficoll Paque Plus density gradient separation was used to isolate PBMCs, and no additional T cell sorting was done. An Agilent 2100 Bioanalyzer and agarose gel were used to assess RNA quality, and a NanoDrop 2000 was used to measure RNA concentration. The V and J ends are trimmed by 8 bases and 1 base, leaving 15 bases between them. Its CDR3 holds 15 amino acids, cysteine through phenylalanine. Only CDR3 DNA remains: 45 bases, in frame from the first base. CDR1 and CDR2 were assigned from the germline V gene as MDHEN and SYDVKM.

Study-level results and caveats: As a limitation, the authors acknowledged that the small sample size may reduce accuracy. Sequencing and analysis were limited to the TCR beta chain. Persistent patients shared more public clonotypes among themselves (roughly 2,700) than newly diagnosed patients did (approximately 970). Preferential use of TRBV28, TRBJ1-2 and TRBJ2-5 was observed in persistent disease, whereas TRBV20-1 and TRBJ2-1 were favored in newly diagnosed disease. Compared with newly diagnosed patients, patients with persistent Graves' disease had lower TCR Shannon entropy and fewer highly expanded clones, which suggests clonal expansion. Only peripheral blood was studied, because thyroid tissue, the primary lesion, was inaccessible.

The sequence is built from TRBV28 and TRBJ1-5; D gene: possibly TRBD1, on 5 matching bases. The input for sequencing was peripheral blood mononuclear cells (PBMCs), taken when the disease was refractory, from a patient treated with antithyroid drugs. This TCR was sampled from a female donor with Graves disease. The nucleotides read TGTGCCAGCCGATTGAGGGGTCGGAGCAATCAGCCCCAGCATTTT. Translated, this gives CASRLRGRSNQPQHF.